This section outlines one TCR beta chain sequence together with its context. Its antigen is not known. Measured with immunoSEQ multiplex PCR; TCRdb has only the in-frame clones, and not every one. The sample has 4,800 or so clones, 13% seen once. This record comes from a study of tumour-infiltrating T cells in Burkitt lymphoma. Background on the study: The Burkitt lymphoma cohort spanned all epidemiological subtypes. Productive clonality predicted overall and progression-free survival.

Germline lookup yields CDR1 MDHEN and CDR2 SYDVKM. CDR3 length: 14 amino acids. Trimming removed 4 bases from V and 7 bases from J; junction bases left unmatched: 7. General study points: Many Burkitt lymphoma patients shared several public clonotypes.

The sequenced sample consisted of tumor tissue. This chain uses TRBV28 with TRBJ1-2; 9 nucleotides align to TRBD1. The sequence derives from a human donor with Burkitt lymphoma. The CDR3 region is CASSSPQGAGGYTF. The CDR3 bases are TGTGCCAGCAGTTCCCCACAGGGGGCGGGTGGCTACACCTTC.